This T cell receptor beta chain was captured by sequencing in a study of long-term antiretroviral therapy in people with HIV. This clone was seen a single time. Post-ART PBMC samples numbered at least two per donor, and pre-ART ones at least one. Version v3.0 of the immunoSEQ assay was performed at survey level. Sequencing used immunoSEQ multiplex PCR; TCRdb keeps in-frame clones, though not all of them. The table includes tens of thousands of clones, approximately 84% detected once. The CDR3 spans 15 residues. Germline values: CDR1 GTSNPN, CDR2 SVGIG (reference sequence). V was pared by 1 base and J by 5 bases, with 14 bases between.

This chain connects TRBV30 to TRBJ1-4; D is unresolved. The material sequenced was unsorted PBMCs, taken 0.5 years before starting antiretroviral therapy. The source of this sequence is a man in his forties with HIV. In nucleotides, the CDR3 is TGTGCCTGGAGTGAATTGGCGGGGATGAATGAAAAACTGTTTTTT. Residues: CAWSELAGMNEKLFF.